This T cell receptor (beta chain) was observed in a study of OX40 agonist ivuxolimab in advanced cancers. In the study overall: Patients were infused with ivuxolimab every 2 weeks at 0.01 to 10 mg/kg.

This CDR3 contains 14 residues. The V and J ends lost 6 bases and 3 bases respectively, with 14 bases between them. The germline gives CDR1 MRHNA, CDR2 SNTAGT. The assay was immunoSEQ multiplex PCR, and TCRdb's table has in-frame clones only and misses some. The sample has 54,000 or so clones, 84% seen once. In regard to this clone: The antigen is unknown.

Study-wide points: Both blood CD4+ and CD8+ T cells showed clonal growth by week 6 at 0.1 to 3.0 mg/kg. Undetermined was the antigen specificity of the expanded peripheral T cells.

The J gene is TRBJ1-1, the V gene TRBV6-4, with a possible D match to TRBD1 (5 bases). The receptor comes from an adult with an advanced solid tumor such as melanoma, head and neck, liver or kidney cancer. The sample was CD4+ or CD8+ T cells sorted from blood, taken in a trial of the OX40 agonist ivuxolimab. CDR3 in DNA: TGTGCCAGCAGCCTGGTGGGGGGAGACACTGAAGCTTTCTTT. Translating gives CASSLVGGDTEAFF.